This TCR beta chain emerged from a study of T-cell reconstitution after alpha-beta-depleted transplantation in children. A library of TCRbeta sequences, prepared with unique molecular identifiers, was generated. One entry per CDR3 protein, called by TCRdb with MiXCR from the PCR reads. The data contain 500,000 to 600,000 distinct CDR3 sequences, roughly 18% of them singletons. This CDR3 comprises 15 residues. V trimming: 5 bases; J trimming: 5 bases; junction bases outside the gene matches: 7. Sequencing used PBMCs from the stem cell graft donor, obtained from the stem cell graft. The chain combines TRBV12-3 or TRBV12-4 with TRBJ2-7; 12 nucleotides agree with TRBD2. The origin of this receptor is a human donor who donated a stem cell graft to a child with acute lymphoblastic leukemia. In nucleotides, the CDR3 is TGTGCCAGCAGTCGGCGACTAGCGGGAGCCCACGAGCAGTACTTC. It is translated as CASSRRLAGAHEQYF.